This T cell receptor (beta chain) came from a study of human CD4 T cells and Enterobacteriaceae (TCRdb year 2020). Here is what the overall study found, with its caveats: The reactivity of ex vivo clonotypes was inferred solely by matching the nucleotide sequences of those clonotypes to CFSE-low cultures from the same donors. Ex vivo, broadly cross-reactive clonotypes were observed to appear more expanded than specific clonotypes, with about 55% of the 19 and about 65% of the 34 being found within the top 5%.

Comment on this clone: The target of this receptor is not known. No base quality information exists; no much larger clone differs at one position.

Memory CD4+ T cells were FACS-sorted on a FACSAria III to over 95% purity as all CD4+ cells other than CD45RA+CCR7+CD95- naive cells. Blood from healthy donors came from blood donation centers in Switzerland. Positive selection with CD4 and CD14 magnetic microbeads was used to enrich total CD4+ T cells and monocytes. Before sorting, CD8+, CD14+, CD16+, CD56+, CD19+ and CD25-bright cells were excluded. To assess in vivo expansion of bacteria-reactive clonotypes, total memory CD4+ T cells from a couple of blood donors were sequenced directly ex vivo. Ficoll-Paque Plus was used to isolate peripheral blood mononuclear cells from donor blood. Deep-level sequencing was performed on ex vivo total memory CD4+ samples, with a detection sensitivity of one cell in 200,000. The QIAamp DNA Micro Kit was used to extract genomic DNA from cell pellets, and the quantity and purity of the genomic DNA were checked by spectrophotometry. Amplification of TCR Vbeta CDR3 regions was performed with the immunoSEQ multiplex PCR assay. Sequencing of amplicons was performed on the Illumina HiSeq platform. Retrieved sequences were 87 nucleotides long and contained the CDR3 region. Processing in the source paper ran as follows. A clonotype was defined as a unique productive TCR Vbeta nucleotide sequence, quantified by productive template frequency from ImmunoSEQ Analyzer V3.0. Expanded clonotypes were defined using a threshold set at the top 5th percentile of each repertoire ranked by frequency. Repertoire overlap was computed as Chao-Jaccard with the R package fossil and visualized by nonmetric multidimensional scaling with the R package MASS. The table comes from immuneACCESS by way of TCRdb, which keeps in-frame sequences with V and J called. Part of the clones is missing from these tables; in studies checked, under half for an unresolved V gene and the rest for unknown reasons. The DNA gave D and trimming, while V, J and clone size come from that table. This sample has 27,000 or so clones in its table, and around 80% of those were observed once. The ten largest clones take up around 1% of the sample.

The CDR3 starts with the cysteine, ends with the phenylalanine, and has 13 residues. Only the CDR3 portion is preserved as DNA: 39 bases, with reading frame beginning at the first base. V lost 5 bases and J lost 5 bases; the stretch between them is 12 bases long. Looking up the germline V gene yields CDR1 SGHTA and CDR2 FQGNSA. The V gene is TRBV7-2 and the J gene is TRBJ2-5, and perhaps TRBD1 as D gene, on 6 matching bases. This clonotype originated in a human donor in good health. Sequences were obtained from memory CD4+ T cells from blood. The sample's cell subset or site label, in plain terms: total memory CD4 T cells sorted directly ex vivo, unstimulated. The CDR3: CASSLDRTETQYF. The sequence in DNA is TGTGCCAGCAGCCTTGACAGGACCGAGACCCAGTACTTC.